This is a list of T cell receptor beta chains from one sample in a study of T cell clonotyping in hematopoietic cell transplantation. The assay was immunoSEQ multiplex PCR, and TCRdb's table has in-frame clones only and misses some. The table includes about 15,000 clones, approximately 84% detected once. The sequences come from PBMCs, collected 100 days after allogeneic stem cell transplant. The receptors stem from a male patient aged 45-59 years who had an allogeneic stem cell transplant from an unrelated donor, so T cells may come from the graft donor. Some clones in this sample may be carry-over from other donors' samples. Each CDR3 is given with its conserved first and last residue. A D gene is named only where the DNA matches it firmly. Size tells how often a clone was seen (once, few, many) or the class of an expanded clone, and some rows leave it out.

abundance	j_gene	d_gene	v_gene	CDR3aa	CDR3nt
-	TRBJ2-7	-	TRBV9	CASSVAPTYEQYF	TGTGCCAGCAGCGTAGCCCCTACCTACGAGCAGTACTTC
-	TRBJ2-3	TRBD2	TRBV7-6	CASSPGAGGSTDTQYF	TGTGCCAGCAGCCCAGGGGCGGGAGGGTCCACAGATACGCAGTATTTT
-	TRBJ1-2	-	TRBV7-8	CASSLGRWSGYTF	TGTGCCAGCAGCTTAGGCAGATGGTCTGGCTACACCTTC
-	TRBJ2-2	-	TRBV27	CASSQTGNTGELFF	TGTGCCAGCAGCCAGACCGGGAACACCGGGGAGCTGTTTTTT
once	TRBJ2-7	TRBD1	TRBV5-1	CASSLAQGAKYEQYF	TGCGCCAGCAGCTTGGCACAGGGGGCGAAGTACGAGCAGTACTTC
-	TRBJ1-5	-	TRBV7-9	CASSWGENQPQHF	TGTGCCAGCAGCTGGGGGGAGAATCAGCCCCAGCATTTT
-	TRBJ1-5	-	TRBV19	CASKPEHRSNQPQHF	TGTGCCAGTAAACCGGAACATCGGAGCAATCAGCCCCAGCATTTT
-	TRBJ2-2	TRBD2	TRBV10-3	CAISDGLAGFEDTGELFF	TGTGCCATCAGTGATGGACTAGCGGGATTTGAGGACACCGGGGAGCTGTTTTTT
-	TRBJ1-2	TRBD1	TRBV7-9	CASSWDSFGYTF	TGTGCCAGCAGTTGGGACAGCTTCGGCTACACCTTC
-	TRBJ1-5	-	TRBV5-1	CASSLDGHSNQPQHF	TGCGCCAGCAGTCTGGACGGACATAGCAATCAGCCCCAGCATTTT
-	TRBJ2-3	-	TRBV19	CASSSLGSGRTDTQYF	TGTGCCAGTAGTTCCCTCGGTAGCGGTCGCACAGATACGCAGTATTTT
-	TRBJ1-2	-	TRBV10-3	CAISGEGNYGYTF	TGTGCCATCAGTGGAGAGGGAAACTATGGCTACACCTTC
-	TRBJ2-7	-	TRBV29-1	CSVGDYEQYF	TGCAGCGTTGGAGACTACGAGCAGTACTTC
-	TRBJ2-1	TRBD1	TRBV4-1	CASSQGQGVDEQFF	TGCGCCAGCAGCCAGGGACAGGGGGTGGATGAGCAGTTCTTC
-	TRBJ2-3	-	TRBV30	CASRTDTQYF	TGTGCGTCTAGGACAGATACGCAGTATTTT
-	TRBJ2-5	TRBD1	TRBV5-1	CASSLGPTGDQETQYF	TGCGCCAGCAGCTTGGGTCCTACAGGGGACCAAGAGACCCAGTACTTC
-	TRBJ2-3	-	TRBV19	CASSSQVIADTQYF	TGTGCCAGTAGTAGTCAGGTTATAGCAGATACGCAGTATTTT
-	TRBJ2-3	TRBD2	TRBV10-3	CAIKLNLAGGVDTQYF	TGTGCCATCAAACTCAACCTAGCGGGAGGGGTGGATACGCAGTATTTT
-	TRBJ1-5	-	TRBV18	CASSPWRDQPQHF	TGTGCCAGCTCACCATGGAGGGATCAGCCCCAGCATTTT
-	TRBJ1-3	-	TRBV4-3	CASSQGGASNSGNTIYF	TGCGCCAGCAGCCAAGGAGGGGCTTCCAACTCTGGAAACACCATATATTTT
-	TRBJ2-7	TRBD2	TRBV7-8	CASSISSGDVYEQYF	TGTGCCAGCAGCATATCTAGCGGGGACGTCTACGAGCAGTACTTC
-	TRBJ2-3	-	TRBV5-1	CASTRGNTQYF	TGCGCCAGCACGCGTGGGAATACGCAGTATTTT
-	TRBJ1-2	TRBD1	TRBV7-2	CASSLVGVTGYGYTF	TGTGCCAGCAGCTTAGTAGGGGTGACAGGGTATGGCTACACCTTC
-	TRBJ2-3	TRBD1	TRBV2	CASSARTGGTDTQYF	TGTGCCAGCAGTGCAAGGACAGGGGGCACAGATACGCAGTATTTT
-	TRBJ1-5	TRBD1	TRBV7-3	CASSGTVNQPQHF	TGTGCCAGCAGCGGGACAGTCAATCAGCCCCAGCATTTT
-	TRBJ2-5	TRBD2	TRBV19	CASSIVAGVLETQYF	TGTGCCAGTAGTATAGTAGCGGGAGTCTTAGAGACCCAGTACTTC
-	TRBJ1-1	TRBD1	TRBV30	CAWSRQGNTEAFF	TGTGCCTGGAGTAGACAGGGAAACACTGAAGCTTTCTTT
once	TRBJ1-2	-	TRBV6-5	CASSLGAGNGGYTF	TGTGCCAGCAGCCTTGGGGCGGGGAATGGAGGCTACACCTTC
medium-sized	TRBJ1-5	-	TRBV7-9	CASSPQGNSNQPQHF	TGTGCCAGCAGCCCCCAGGGGAATAGCAATCAGCCCCAGCATTTT
-	TRBJ1-2	TRBD1	TRBV7-3	CASSLTPGQSHGYTF	TGTGCCAGCAGCTTAACGCCGGGACAGTCCCATGGCTACACCTTC
-	TRBJ2-3	-	TRBV7-2	CASSLETGTQYF	TGTGCCAGCAGCTTAGAAACCGGGACGCAGTATTTT
-	TRBJ2-7	-	TRBV27	CASSTAYEQYF	TGTGCCAGCAGCACCGCCTACGAGCAGTACTTC
-	TRBJ2-7	-	TRBV5-8	CASSLALLGAVWYEQYF	TGTGCCAGCAGCTTGGCCCTACTAGGAGCGGTTTGGTACGAGCAGTACTTC